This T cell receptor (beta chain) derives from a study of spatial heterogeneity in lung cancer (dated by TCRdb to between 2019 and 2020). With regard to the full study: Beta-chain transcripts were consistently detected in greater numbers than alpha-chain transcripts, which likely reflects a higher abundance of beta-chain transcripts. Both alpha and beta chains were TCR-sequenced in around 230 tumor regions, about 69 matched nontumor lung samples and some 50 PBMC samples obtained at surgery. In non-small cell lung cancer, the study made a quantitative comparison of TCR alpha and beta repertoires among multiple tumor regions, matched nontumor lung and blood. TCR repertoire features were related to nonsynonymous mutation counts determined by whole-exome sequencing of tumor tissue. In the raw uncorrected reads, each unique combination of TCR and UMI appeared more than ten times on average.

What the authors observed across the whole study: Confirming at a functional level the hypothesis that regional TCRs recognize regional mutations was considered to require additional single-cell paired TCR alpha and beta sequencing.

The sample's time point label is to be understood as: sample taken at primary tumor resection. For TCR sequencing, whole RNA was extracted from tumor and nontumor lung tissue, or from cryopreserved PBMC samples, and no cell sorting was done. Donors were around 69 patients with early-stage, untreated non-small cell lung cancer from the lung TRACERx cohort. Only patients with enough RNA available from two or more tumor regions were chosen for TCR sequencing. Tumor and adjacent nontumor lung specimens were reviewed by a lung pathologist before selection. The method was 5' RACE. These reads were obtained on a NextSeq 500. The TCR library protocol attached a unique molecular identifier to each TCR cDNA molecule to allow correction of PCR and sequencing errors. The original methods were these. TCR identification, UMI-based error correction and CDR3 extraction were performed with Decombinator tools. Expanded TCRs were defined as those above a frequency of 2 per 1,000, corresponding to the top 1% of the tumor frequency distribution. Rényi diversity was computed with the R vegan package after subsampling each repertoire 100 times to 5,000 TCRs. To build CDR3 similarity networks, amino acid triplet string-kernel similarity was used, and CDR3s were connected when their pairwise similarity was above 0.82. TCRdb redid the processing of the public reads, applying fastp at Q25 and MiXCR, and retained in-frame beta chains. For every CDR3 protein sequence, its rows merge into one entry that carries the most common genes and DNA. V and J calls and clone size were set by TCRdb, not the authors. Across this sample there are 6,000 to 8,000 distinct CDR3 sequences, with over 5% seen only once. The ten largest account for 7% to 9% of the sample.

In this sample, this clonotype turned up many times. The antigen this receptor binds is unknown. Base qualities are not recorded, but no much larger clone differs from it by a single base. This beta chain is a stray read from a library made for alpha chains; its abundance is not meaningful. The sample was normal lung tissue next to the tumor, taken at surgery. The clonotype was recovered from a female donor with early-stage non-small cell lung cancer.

The nucleotide sequence reads as follows: TGTGCCAGCAGTTCCGGGCTTAGGGTGGAGCAGTACTTC. The translation is CASSSGLRVEQYF. The chain is assembled from TRBV28 and TRBJ2-7; there is no confident call for the D gene. CDR1 MDHEN and CDR2 SYDVKM were looked up in the germline V gene. From the cysteine through the phenylalanine, the CDR3 covers 13 amino acids. CDR3 DNA only is kept here, 39 bases in frame from base 1. V loses 4 bases of germline sequence and J loses 7 bases, and the interval between the two ends is 14 bases.